These T cell receptor beta chains were read from a single sample in a study of metastatic and nonmetastatic thyroid tumors. TCRdb reassembled clones from the PCR reads with MiXCR. Here the sample spans about 7,300 clones, around 19% being singletons. The material sequenced was adjacent normal tissue. The receptors shown here come from a female donor with papillary thyroid cancer or a benign thyroid nodule (not recorded which). Some clones in this sample may be carry-over from other donors' samples. Each CDR3 is given with its conserved first and last residue. D genes are given only for firm matches. Some rows mark clone size as missing; the rest say once, few, many or name a class of expanded clone.

abundance | j_gene | v_gene | d_gene | CDR3aa | CDR3nt
. | TRBJ2-7 | TRBV19 | TRBD1 | CASKDRDEQYF | TGTGCCAGTAAGGACAGGGACGAGCAGTACTTC
many | TRBJ1-1 | TRBV24-1 | . | CATSDLKGTEAFF | TGTGCCACCAGTGATTTGAAGGGCACTGAAGCTTTCTTT
medium-sized | TRBJ2-3 | TRBV5-1 | TRBD2 | CASRGLAGGLSTDTQYF | TGCGCCAGCAGAGGACTAGCGGGGGGGCTTAGCACAGATACGCAGTATTTT
many | TRBJ1-6 | TRBV15 | . | CATSRQRLSYNSPLHF | TGTGCCACCAGCAGACAGCGCCTCTCCTATAATTCACCCCTCCACTTT
many | TRBJ2-7 | TRBV7-9 | . | CASSLAIGSEQYF | TGTGCCAGCAGCTTAGCGATAGGGTCCGAGCAGTACTTC
. | TRBJ1-2 | TRBV11-2 | TRBD1 | CASSLQRDRALHGYTF | TGTGCCAGCAGCTTACAACGGGACAGGGCGTTGCATGGCTACACCTTC
medium-sized | TRBJ2-1 | TRBV5-1 | TRBD2 | CASSSALAGGSYNEQFF | TGCGCCAGCAGTTCCGCACTAGCGGGTGGGTCCTACAATGAGCAGTTCTTC
many | TRBJ1-2 | TRBV18 | TRBD1 | CASPLGQGQSYGYTF | TGTGCCAGCCCACTGGGACAGGGCCAATCTTATGGCTACACCTTC
medium-sized | TRBJ1-2 | TRBV20-1 | TRBD1 | CSAGLTTGGGNGYTF | TGCAGTGCTGGATTAACGACAGGGGGTGGGAATGGCTACACCTTC
many | TRBJ2-3 | TRBV10-2 | TRBD2 | CASVISGGLSTDTQYF | TGCGCCAGCGTAATAAGCGGGGGCCTAAGCACAGATACGCAGTATTTT
medium-sized | TRBJ2-7 | TRBV5-6 | TRBD2 | CASSLTPGTSGSRQYF | TGTGCCAGCAGCTTGACCCCCGGGACTAGCGGGAGTAGGCAATACTTC
. | TRBJ1-2 | TRBV20-1 | . | CSASRQGRVYGYTF | TGCAGTGCTAGTAGGCAGGGACGGGTCTATGGCTACACCTTC
many | TRBJ2-1 | TRBV7-7 | . | CASSLATVPYNEQFF | TGTGCTAGCAGCTTAGCGACTGTCCCCTACAATGAGCAGTTCTTC
medium-sized | TRBJ2-7 | TRBV7-2 | . | CATGENYEQYF | TGTGCCACCGGGGAGAACTACGAGCAGTACTTC
medium-sized | TRBJ2-7 | TRBV6-1 | . | CASSEYSAYEQYF | TGTGCCAGCAGTGAATACAGTGCCTACGAGCAGTACTTC
. | TRBJ1-4 | TRBV5-1 | . | CASSLPTNEKLFF | TGCGCCAGCAGCTTGCCGACTAATGAAAAACTGTTTTTT
medium-sized | TRBJ2-7 | TRBV20-1 | TRBD2 | CSARRVKAGGRYEQYF | TGCAGTGCTAGAAGGGTGAAAGCGGGAGGAAGGTACGAGCAGTACTTC
many | TRBJ1-2 | TRBV14 | . | CASSQDLYSPGYTF | TGTGCCAGCAGCCAAGATCTCTACAGCCCGGGCTACACCTTC
few | TRBJ2-5 | TRBV12-3/TRBV12-4 | . | CASSVDWSQETQYF | TGTGCCAGCAGTGTGGACTGGAGTCAAGAGACCCAGTACTTC
many | TRBJ2-3 | TRBV29-1 | . | CSVVSTGGVVADTQYF | TGCAGCGTTGTATCGACAGGCGGGGTCGTAGCAGATACGCAGTATTTT
. | TRBJ1-1 | TRBV5-4 | TRBD1 | CASSSNRGPTEAFF | TGTGCCAGCAGTTCAAATAGGGGGCCCACTGAAGCTTTCTTT
medium-sized | TRBJ1-2 | TRBV19 | TRBD1 | CASSTWDRGRGYTF | TGTGCCAGTAGTACTTGGGACAGGGGCCGCGGCTACACCTTC
many | TRBJ2-3 | TRBV9 | . | CASSVGFTTDTQYF | TGTGCCAGCAGCGTAGGTTTTACAACAGATACGCAGTATTTT
many | TRBJ2-3 | TRBV7-9 | . | CASSYLRTDTQYF | TGTGCCAGCAGCTACCTCCGAACAGATACGCAGTATTTT
medium-sized | TRBJ2-2 | TRBV28 | . | CASREENTGELFF | TGTGCCAGCAGGGAGGAGAACACCGGGGAGCTGTTTTTT
medium-sized | TRBJ2-7 | TRBV11-3 | . | CASSLDTYEQYF | TGTGCCAGCAGCTTAGACACCTACGAGCAGTACTTC
many | TRBJ2-2 | TRBV6-4 | TRBD1 | CASSITGGTGELFF | TGTGCCAGCAGTATCACAGGGGGCACCGGGGAGCTGTTTTTT
medium-sized | TRBJ2-2 | TRBV2 | . | CASGDWGITGELFF | TGTGCCAGCGGTGACTGGGGGATCACCGGGGAGCTGTTTTTT
medium-sized | TRBJ1-2 | TRBV3-1 | . | CASSQGGSGYTF | TGTGCCAGCAGCCAAGGCGGGAGTGGCTACACCTTC
. | TRBJ2-7 | TRBV4-3 | . | CASSQDLGGTSQQYF | TGCGCCAGCAGCCAAGATCTGGGCGGGACCTCCCAGCAGTACTTC
. | TRBJ1-5 | TRBV7-8 | . | CASSSNTANQPQHF | TGTGCCAGCAGCTCTAACACCGCGAATCAGCCCCAGCATTTT
many | TRBJ1-5 | TRBV10-3 | . | CAASDPYQPQHF | TGTGCCGCCTCGGACCCCTATCAGCCCCAGCATTTT
few | TRBJ1-1 | TRBV12-3/TRBV12-4 | . | CASSGGGRLNTEAFF | TGTGCCAGCAGTGGGGGGGGTAGACTGAACACTGAAGCTTTCTTT
. | TRBJ1-5 | TRBV20-1 | . | CSAGSDKPHF | TGCAGTGCTGGATCTGATAAGCCCCATTTT
medium-sized | TRBJ2-5 | TRBV7-2 | . | CASSRAYETQYF | TGTGCCAGCAGCCGAGCCTACGAGACCCAGTACTTC
. | TRBJ2-1 | TRBV20-1 | TRBD2 | CSAEVGTSVHNEQFF | TGCAGTGCTGAAGTTGGGACTAGCGTTCACAATGAGCAGTTCTTC
medium-sized | TRBJ1-5 | TRBV20-1 | TRBD1 | CSARDRASNQPQHF | TGCAGTGCCCGCGACAGGGCGAGCAATCAGCCCCAGCATTTT
. | TRBJ1-2 | TRBV6-1 | . | CASSLPGGFWPF | TGTGCCAGCAGTCTTCCCGGGGGGTTCTGGCCCTTC
many | TRBJ2-3 | TRBV6-5 | TRBD1 | CASSSDRGLQGLYPDTQYF | TGTGCCAGCAGTTCCGACAGGGGGCTCCAGGGACTGTATCCAGATACGCAGTATTTT
. | TRBJ2-3 | TRBV20-1 | TRBD1 | CSARGTGTDTQYF | TGCAGTGCTAGAGGGACAGGGACGGATACGCAGTATTTT
. | TRBJ1-2 | TRBV7-8 | TRBD1 | CASSPRTGTTDGYTF | TGTGCCAGCAGCCCAAGGACAGGGACAACTGATGGCTACACCTTC
medium-sized | TRBJ2-1 | TRBV9 | TRBD1 | CASSVDITGGSGEQFF | TGTGCCAGCAGCGTAGATATCACAGGGGGCTCAGGTGAGCAGTTCTTC
medium-sized | TRBJ1-6 | TRBV5-1 | . | CASSFREYNSPLHF | TGCGCCAGCAGCTTCAGGGAGTATAATTCACCCCTCCACTTT
medium-sized | TRBJ2-7 | TRBV6-1 | TRBD2 | CASSEVVLAGYEQYF | TGTGCCAGCAGTGAAGTAGTACTAGCGGGTTACGAGCAGTACTTC
. | TRBJ2-1 | TRBV6-2/TRBV6-3 | . | CASSYARTNEQFF | TGTGCCAGCAGTTATGCTAGGACCAATGAGCAGTTCTTC
medium-sized | TRBJ1-1 | TRBV11-3 | . | CASSLVRRPTEAFF | TGTGCCAGCAGCTTGGTCAGGAGGCCCACTGAAGCTTTCTTT
few | TRBJ1-1 | TRBV11-3 | . | CASSLHRQNTEAFF | TGTGCCAGCAGCCTACACCGACAGAACACTGAAGCTTTCTTT
many | TRBJ2-1 | TRBV20-1 | . | CSARAPFGRSSYNEQFF | TGCAGTGCTAGAGCGCCCTTTGGGCGGAGCTCCTACAATGAGCAGTTCTTC
. | TRBJ2-5 | TRBV12-3/TRBV12-4 | . | CASGLTETQYF | TGTGCCAGCGGATTAACAGAGACCCAGTACTTC
few | TRBJ1-1 | TRBV18 | . | CASSQNTEAFF | TGTGCCAGCTCTCAGAACACTGAAGCTTTCTTT
medium-sized | TRBJ2-7 | TRBV7-6 | . | CASSLGAGPRSSYEQYF | TGTGCCAGCAGCTTAGGGGCGGGGCCAAGGAGCTCCTACGAGCAGTACTTC
medium-sized | TRBJ2-7 | TRBV20-1 | TRBD2 | CSAREELAGDDEQYF | TGCAGTGCTAGAGAAGAATTAGCGGGAGATGACGAGCAGTACTTC
. | TRBJ2-5 | TRBV12-3/TRBV12-4 | TRBD2 | CASSFEAGGGETQYF | TGTGCCAGCAGTTTCGAAGCGGGAGGGGGAGAGACCCAGTACTTC
many | TRBJ1-1 | TRBV5-1 | . | CASSPAGVTEAFF | TGCGCCAGCAGCCCCGCGGGGGTCACTGAAGCTTTCTTT
medium-sized | TRBJ2-7 | TRBV6-5 | TRBD1 | CASSYSGQGAYEQYF | TGTGCCAGCAGTTACTCGGGGCAGGGGGCCTACGAGCAGTACTTC
medium-sized | TRBJ1-1 | TRBV19 | . | CASSIRVGNTEAFF | TGTGCCAGTAGTATCAGGGTCGGGAACACTGAAGCTTTCTTT
medium-sized | TRBJ2-7 | TRBV5-8 | . | CASLGLPYEQYF | TGTGCCAGCTTGGGACTTCCCTACGAGCAGTACTTC
. | TRBJ1-2 | TRBV20-1 | . | CSAAGANYGYTF | TGCAGTGCGGCCGGAGCTAACTATGGCTACACCTTC
medium-sized | TRBJ1-5 | TRBV2 | . | CASSVDGAGNQPQHF | TGTGCCAGCAGTGTCGATGGGGCCGGCAATCAGCCCCAGCATTTT